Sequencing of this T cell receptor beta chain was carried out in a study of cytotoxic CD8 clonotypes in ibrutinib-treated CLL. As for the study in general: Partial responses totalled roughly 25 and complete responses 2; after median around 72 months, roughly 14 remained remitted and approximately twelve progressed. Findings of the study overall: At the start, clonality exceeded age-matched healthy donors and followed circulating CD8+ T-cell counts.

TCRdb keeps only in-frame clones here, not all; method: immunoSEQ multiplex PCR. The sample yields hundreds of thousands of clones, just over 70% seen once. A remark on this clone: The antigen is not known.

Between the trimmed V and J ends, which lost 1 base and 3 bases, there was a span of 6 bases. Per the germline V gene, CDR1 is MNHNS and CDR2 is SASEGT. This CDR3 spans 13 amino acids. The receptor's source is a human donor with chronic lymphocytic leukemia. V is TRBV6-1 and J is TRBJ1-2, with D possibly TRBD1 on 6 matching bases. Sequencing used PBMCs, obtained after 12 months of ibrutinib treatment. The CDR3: CASSEDRDYGYTF. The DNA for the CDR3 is TGTGCCAGCAGTGAAGACAGGGACTATGGCTACACCTTC.